Presented here are 21 T cell receptor beta chains from one specimen sequenced in a study of blood T cell repertoires in COVID-19. TCRdb keeps only in-frame clones here, not all; method: immunoSEQ multiplex PCR. The sample consists of fewer than 400,000 clones, roughly 90% of them appearing once. The specimen sequenced was peripheral blood. These receptor sequences come from a woman aged 30 to 39 with COVID-19, enrolled during active disease.

This clone was recorded once. The chain employs TRBV7-9 and TRBJ1-5; D is unresolved. This CDR3 is 12 amino acids long. The V and J ends lost 6 bases and 3 bases respectively, with 6 bases between them. Germline V CDR1 and CDR2: SEHNR, FQNEAQ (reference sequence). In nucleotides, the CDR3 is TGTGCCAGCAGTTACAACAATCAGCCCCAGCATTTT. Its translation: CASSYNNQPQHF.

The rearrangement links TRBV7-5 to TRBJ2-3; the D call TRBD2 from the table was never checked on the DNA. TRBV7-5 is recorded as a pseudogene. The CDR3 consists of 17 residues. CDR3 sequence: CVRSLVKASASTDTQYF. CDR3 nucleotide sequence: TGTGTCAGAAGCTTAGTCAAGGCTAGCGCTAGCACAGATACGCAGTATTTT.

The genes are TRBV2 and TRBJ1-3; D is possibly TRBD1 (5 bases). This CDR3 has 14 residues. Germline CDR1 is SNHLY and CDR2 is FYNNEI. The ends were cut back, 7 bases at V and 0 bases at J, with 10 bases in the middle. Written as DNA, the CDR3 is TGTGCCAGCACTATACAGGTCTCTGGAAACACCATATATTTT. It codes for CASTIQVSGNTIYF.

The chain has TRBV19 and TRBJ2-1; a weak D match, TRBD2 (6 bases). Deletions cut 4 bases from V and 8 bases from J, with 18 bases between. Germline V gives CDR1 LNHDA, CDR2 SQIVND (reference sequence). This CDR3 has 15 residues. CDR3 nucleotides: TGTGCCAGTAGTACGACTAGAAAAGGAGTCGATGAGCAGTTCTTC. Translated, it gives CASSTTRKGVDEQFF.

This clone occurred once. The chain carries TRBV20-1 and TRBJ1-1; D is uncertain. The CDR3 has 14 residues. V was cut by 3 bases and J by 1 base, with 12 bases left in between. Looked up from germline, CDR1 is DFQATT and CDR2 is SNEGSKA (reference sequence). DNA for the CDR3: TGCAGTGCTAGTCCCGATAACGGGAACACTGAAGCTTTCTTT. It codes for CSASPDNGNTEAFF.

With regard to this clone: At one boundary the junction diverges from the germline segment, which might be a read error. CDR3 coding DNA: TGTGCTAGTGGTGCCGAACTAGCGGGAGTGGTGAACTTC. It is translated as CASGAELAGVVNF. The chain combines TRBV12-5 with TRBJ2-5, with 11 bases lining up with TRBD2. The CDR3 spans 13 residues. Germline V gene lookup returns CDR1 LGHNT and CDR2 FRNRAP.

The gene calls are TRBV19 and TRBJ1-2; D may be TRBD1 (6 bases). Trimming took 3 bases from V and 6 from J, leaving 20 bases between them. The CDR3 covers 16 residues. The germline V gene encodes CDR1 LNHDA and CDR2 SQIVND (reference sequence). The CDR3 region has the DNA TGTGCCAGTAGTATTTATGAGGACAGCGGGGGCGATGGCTACACCTTC. Translating gives CASSIYEDSGGDGYTF.

This chain links TRBV7-8 with TRBJ2-7; TRBD2 agrees at 11 bases. Germline V CDR1 and CDR2: SGHVS, FQNEAQ. The ends lost 5 bases at V and 4 bases at J; junction bases unmatched: 10. This CDR3 comprises 16 residues. The CDR3 protein is CASSVGTSGVEYEQYF. In nucleotides, the CDR3 is TGTGCCAGCAGCGTGGGGACTAGCGGAGTGGAGTACGAGCAGTACTTC.

V and J are TRBV5-6 and TRBJ2-5; D gene ambiguous. There are 14 residues in the CDR3. V was cut by 2 bases and J by 5 bases, with 13 bases left in between. Germline V gene data show CDR1 as SGHDT and CDR2 as YYEEEE. The CDR3 sequence is CASSLVSGWETQYF. In nucleotides, the CDR3 is TGTGCCAGCAGCTTAGTCTCGGGTTGGGAGACCCAGTACTTC.

The chain carries TRBV7-3 and TRBJ1-1; D unresolved. Germline lookup yields CDR1 SGHTA and CDR2 FQGTGA. The CDR3 runs to 13 residues. V dropped 5 bases and J dropped 1 base, with 8 bases sitting between them. In nucleotides, the CDR3 is TGTGCCAGCAGCCGTACCAGGAACACTGAAGCTTTCTTT. Translation gives CASSRTRNTEAFF.

This clone has just one count. V usage is TRBV19 and J usage is TRBJ1-2; D may be TRBD1 (6 bases). The CDR3 is 13 amino acids. V shed 6 bases and J shed 5 bases, with 13 bases lying between them. CDR1 and CDR2 from the germline V gene are LNHDA and SQIVND (reference sequence). Written as DNA, the CDR3 is TGTGCCAGTAGCGGTCTACAGGGTTATGGCTACACCTTC. Protein product: CASSGLQGYGYTF. Together with reference TRBV19 and TRBJ1-2, the CDR3 gives the full variable domain: DGGITQSPKYLFRKEGQNVTLSCEQNLNHDAMYWYRQDPGQGLRLIYYSQIVNDFQKGDIAEGYSVSREKKESFPLTVTSAQKNPTAFYLCASSGLQGYGYTFGSGTRLTVV.

The rearrangement links TRBV28 to TRBJ2-2, with D possibly TRBD1 on 6 matching bases. There are 17 residues in the CDR3. V lost 2 bases and J lost 2, with 15 bases in between. The germline V gene encodes CDR1 MDHEN and CDR2 SYDVKM. Here the CDR3 DNA reads TGTGCCAGCAGTTTACATTTTCAGGGGCTCAACACCGGGGAGCTGTTTTTT. Its translation is CASSLHFQGLNTGELFF.

This clone was observed a single time. The rearrangement joins TRBV19 to TRBJ2-7; 12 bases match TRBD2. J was trimmed by 5 bases and V by 5 bases; bases with no gene match: 4. This CDR3 region has 14 residues. Germline V gene sequence: CDR1 LNHDA, CDR2 SQIVND (reference sequence). The CDR3 spells CASSSRTSGNEQYF. For the CDR3, the DNA is TGTGCCAGTAGTTCTCGGACTAGCGGGAACGAGCAGTACTTC.

The genes are TRBV3-1 (or the pseudogene TRBV3-2) and TRBJ1-3; 8 bases match TRBD1. J was trimmed by 4 bases and V by 4 bases; bases with no gene match: 3. The CDR3 extends over 14 amino acids. Germline V gene lookup returns CDR1 LGHDT and CDR2 YNNKEL (reference sequence). DNA of the CDR3: TGTGCCAGCAGCCGACAGGGGATGGGAAACACCATATATTTT. Protein: CASSRQGMGNTIYF.

This chain connects TRBV24-1 to TRBJ2-3; a possible D gene is TRBD2 (6 bases). The CDR3 is made up of 18 amino acids. Trimming removed 3 bases from V and 0 bases from J, with 18 bases in between. Per germline, CDR1 KGHDR and CDR2 SFDVKD. The CDR3 region has the DNA TGTGCCACCAGTGATATTACCGGGAGTCAGGAGAGCACAGATACGCAGTATTTT. It encodes CATSDITGSQESTDTQYF.

J is TRBJ2-5 and V is TRBV11-2, with D possibly matching TRBD2 (6 bases). Trimming removed 1 base at V and 5 bases at J, with 11 bases between. CDR1 is SGHAT, CDR2 FQNNGV, per germline. This CDR3 contains 14 residues. Written as DNA, the CDR3 is TGTGCCAGCAGCTTAGGAGTCAGCGGGGAGACCCAGTACTTC. Protein sequence: CASSLGVSGETQYF.

In this sample, this clone turned up a few times. This chain uses TRBV11-3 with TRBJ2-1, with 8 bases lining up with TRBD2. This CDR3 has 18 residues. CDR1 and CDR2 from the germline V gene are SGHNT and YENEEA. The trim removed 0 bases at V and 3 bases at J, leaving 10 bases unmatched. CDR3 sequence reads: CASSLDPFSGKNYNEQFF. In DNA, the CDR3 is TGTGCCAGCAGCTTAGATCCCTTTAGCGGGAAAAACTACAATGAGCAGTTCTTC.

The genes are TRBV5-1 and TRBJ1-5; D possibly corresponds to TRBD1 (5 bases). The CDR3 covers 15 residues. V was cut by 1 base and J by 6 bases, with 14 bases left in between. Germline lookup yields CDR1 SGHRS and CDR2 YFSETQ. The CDR3 protein is CASSLSAGLGQPQHF. CDR3 in DNA: TGCGCCAGCAGCTTGTCAGCAGGGTTGGGTCAGCCCCAGCATTTT.

With regard to this clone: A much more abundant neighbour one base away suggests this may be a read error. The J gene is TRBJ1-6, the V gene TRBV12-3 or TRBV12-4; perhaps TRBD1 as D (5 bases). The germline V and J ends were trimmed by 4 bases and 7 bases, with 5 bases remaining between them. CDR3 size: 12 residues. For the CDR3, the DNA is TGTGCCAGCAGTTACAGGAATTCACCCCTCCACTTT. Translation gives CASSYRNSPLHF.

The CDR3 DNA is TGTGCCAGCAGAGAGGAGACTAGCGGCTACAATGAGCAGTTCTTC. This sequence encodes CASREETSGYNEQFF. V gene TRBV2 combines with J gene TRBJ2-1, with 9 bases that match TRBD2. Trimming cost V 6 bases and J 3 bases; bases outside gene matches: 6. CDR3 size: 15 residues. Germline values: CDR1 SNHLY, CDR2 FYNNEI.

The rearrangement joins TRBV5-1 to TRBJ2-7, with D possibly matching TRBD2 (5 bases). CDR3 size: 15 residues. Trimming removed 2 bases at V and 0 bases at J, with 12 bases between. Looked up from germline, CDR1 is SGHRS and CDR2 is YFSETQ. The DNA of the CDR3 is TGCGCCAGCAGCTTCAGACTATCGAGCTCCTACGAGCAGTACTTC. Amino acids: CASSFRLSSSYEQYF.